This T cell receptor beta chain comes out of a study of early T cells in non-severe SARS-CoV-2 infection. TCRdb independently ran MiXCR on the 5' RACE reads; one entry per CDR3 protein. This sample has around 27,000 distinct CDR3 sequences, with about 5.3% found just once. This clonotype was counted at least ten times. The germline V gene encodes CDR1 KGHSH and CDR2 LQKENI. The V end was cut by 0 bases, the J end by 0 bases, with 12 bases between. There are 16 residues in the CDR3. Material for sequencing was whole blood. The TCR was taken from an adult who was a healthcare worker with PCR-confirmed SARS-CoV-2 infection or an uninfected control (not recorded which). The J gene is TRBJ2-7, the V gene TRBV18; D is ambiguous. CDR3 DNA: TGTGCCAGCTCACCACCTGTTCTAACGAGCTCCTACGAGCAGTACTTC. Protein: CASSPPVLTSSYEQYF.